This is a list of T cell receptor beta chains from one sample in a study of blood T cell repertoires in COVID-19. Using immunoSEQ multiplex PCR, the repertoire was profiled, and TCRdb retains in-frame clones only, with some absent. The sample has 65,000 to 80,000 clones; over 75% are singletons. Sample: peripheral blood. These receptors came from a man aged 45-65 years with active COVID-19. The CDR3 runs from the conserved cysteine through the conserved F or W. The D gene is left open where the match is weak. Clone size is not always given. Where it is, it says once, few, many or a class for expanded clones.

abundance: .; v_gene: TRBV6-1; d_gene: TRBD1; j_gene: TRBJ1-4; CDR3aa: CASSDHRGTNEKLFF; CDR3nt: TGTGCCAGCAGTGATCACAGGGGGACTAATGAAAAACTGTTTTTT
abundance: few; v_gene: TRBV2; d_gene: .; j_gene: TRBJ2-7; CDR3aa: CASSFLYEQYF; CDR3nt: TGTGCCAGCAGCTTCCTCTACGAGCAGTACTTC
abundance: .; v_gene: TRBV6-1; d_gene: .; j_gene: TRBJ1-2; CDR3aa: CASSDSLEGGYGYTF; CDR3nt: TGTGCCAGCAGTGATTCTTTGGAGGGGGGGTATGGCTACACCTTC
abundance: .; v_gene: TRBV10-3; d_gene: TRBD1; j_gene: TRBJ2-7; CDR3aa: CATGTGRVLYEQYF; CDR3nt: TGTGCCACAGGGACAGGTCGGGTCCTCTACGAGCAGTACTTC
abundance: .; v_gene: TRBV5-4; d_gene: TRBD1; j_gene: TRBJ2-7; CDR3aa: CASSFRTGATYEQYF; CDR3nt: TGTGCCAGCAGCTTCAGGACAGGGGCGACCTACGAGCAGTACTTC
abundance: .; v_gene: TRBV19; d_gene: .; j_gene: TRBJ1-3; CDR3aa: CASSIALGNTIYF; CDR3nt: TGTGCCAGTAGTATAGCCCTCGGAAACACCATATATTTT
abundance: .; v_gene: TRBV27; d_gene: .; j_gene: TRBJ2-7; CDR3aa: CASSLPRGLILPDEQYF; CDR3nt: TGTGCCAGCAGTTTGCCGAGGGGGTTAATACTCCCCGACGAGCAGTACTTC
abundance: once; v_gene: TRBV7-9; d_gene: TRBD2; j_gene: TRBJ2-1; CDR3aa: CASSFGKSSGPDSGEQFF; CDR3nt: TGTGCCAGCAGCTTCGGAAAGTCTAGCGGTCCTGACTCGGGGGAGCAGTTCTTC
abundance: .; v_gene: TRBV2; d_gene: TRBD1; j_gene: TRBJ2-7; CDR3aa: CASRGQPAYEQYF; CDR3nt: TGTGCCAGCAGGGGACAGCCTGCCTACGAGCAGTACTTC
abundance: .; v_gene: TRBV5-4; d_gene: TRBD1; j_gene: TRBJ1-1; CDR3aa: CASSPTSGQGPFNTEAFF; CDR3nt: TGTGCCAGCAGCCCCACTTCGGGACAGGGCCCTTTTAACACTGAAGCTTTCTTT
abundance: .; v_gene: TRBV9; d_gene: .; j_gene: TRBJ2-2; CDR3aa: CASSVAGNTGELFF; CDR3nt: TGTGCCAGCAGCGTAGCAGGGAACACCGGGGAGCTGTTTTTT
abundance: .; v_gene: TRBV6-5; d_gene: .; j_gene: TRBJ2-3; CDR3aa: CASSYSAGVGKDTQYF; CDR3nt: TGTGCCAGCAGTTACTCGGCCGGGGTTGGTAAAGATACGCAGTATTTT
abundance: .; v_gene: TRBV5-8; d_gene: .; j_gene: TRBJ1-3; CDR3aa: CASSFSAGAGNTIYF; CDR3nt: TGTGCCAGCAGCTTCTCGGCAGGGGCTGGAAACACCATATATTTT
abundance: .; v_gene: TRBV2; d_gene: .; j_gene: TRBJ1-6; CDR3aa: CASSAGLVGNSPLHF; CDR3nt: TGTGCCAGCAGTGCAGGGTTGGTTGGTAATTCACCCCTCCACTTT
abundance: .; v_gene: TRBV7-2; d_gene: TRBD1; j_gene: TRBJ2-4; CDR3aa: CASSPGDRGTLYF; CDR3nt: TGTGCCAGCAGCCCCGGGGACAGGGGCACCCTGTACTTC
abundance: .; v_gene: TRBV4-1; d_gene: TRBD1; j_gene: TRBJ1-3; CDR3aa: CASSQGRQGENTIYF; CDR3nt: TGCGCCAGCAGCCAAGGGCGACAGGGGGAGAACACCATATATTTT
abundance: once; v_gene: TRBV2; d_gene: TRBD1; j_gene: TRBJ2-7; CDR3aa: CASSVDRGGSYEQYF; CDR3nt: TGTGCCAGCAGTGTGGACAGGGGTGGCTCCTACGAGCAGTACTTC
abundance: .; v_gene: TRBV24-1; d_gene: .; j_gene: TRBJ2-7; CDR3aa: CATSDRVTYEQYF; CDR3nt: TGTGCCACCAGTGATCGGGTTACCTACGAGCAGTACTTC
abundance: .; v_gene: TRBV5-1; d_gene: .; j_gene: TRBJ2-5; CDR3aa: CASSLPSQGVTQYF; CDR3nt: TGCGCCAGCAGCTTGCCCTCACAGGGAGTGACCCAGTACTTC
abundance: .; v_gene: TRBV27; d_gene: TRBD1; j_gene: TRBJ1-2; CDR3aa: CASSLAGGRYGYTF; CDR3nt: TGTGCCAGCAGTTTGGCAGGGGGGAGGTATGGCTACACCTTC
abundance: .; v_gene: TRBV30; d_gene: .; j_gene: TRBJ1-1; CDR3aa: CAWSRGGDTEAFF; CDR3nt: TGTGCCTGGAGTAGGGGAGGGGACACTGAAGCTTTCTTT
abundance: .; v_gene: TRBV27; d_gene: TRBD2; j_gene: TRBJ2-7; CDR3aa: CASSLLLAGGPYEQYF; CDR3nt: TGTGCCAGCAGTTTATTGCTAGCGGGAGGGCCCTACGAGCAGTACTTC
abundance: .; v_gene: TRBV5-1; d_gene: TRBD1; j_gene: TRBJ1-1; CDR3aa: CASSLSRGQTEAFF; CDR3nt: TGCGCCAGCAGCTTGTCCAGGGGGCAAACTGAAGCTTTCTTT
abundance: .; v_gene: TRBV5-4; d_gene: .; j_gene: TRBJ1-5; CDR3aa: CASNKENQPQHF; CDR3nt: TGTGCCAGCAACAAAGAAAATCAGCCCCAGCATTTT
abundance: .; v_gene: TRBV28; d_gene: .; j_gene: TRBJ1-2; CDR3aa: CATTLGGTRDYGYTF; CDR3nt: TGTGCCACGACCTTAGGGGGTACGAGAGACTATGGCTACACCTTC
abundance: .; v_gene: TRBV23-1; d_gene: TRBD2; j_gene: TRBJ2-7; CDR3aa: CASSQDTGLADEQYF; CDR3nt: TGCGCCAGCAGTCAGGACACGGGACTAGCAGACGAGCAGTACTTC
abundance: .; v_gene: TRBV5-4; d_gene: TRBD1; j_gene: TRBJ1-1; CDR3aa: CASSLASGGETKAFF; CDR3nt: TGTGCCAGCAGCTTGGCCTCAGGGGGCGAAACGAAAGCTTTCTTT
abundance: .; v_gene: TRBV5-4; d_gene: TRBD2; j_gene: TRBJ2-7; CDR3aa: CASSPGTSGGYEQYF; CDR3nt: TGTGCCAGCAGCCCCGGGACTAGCGGGGGCTACGAGCAGTACTTC
abundance: once; v_gene: TRBV5-1; d_gene: TRBD1; j_gene: TRBJ2-7; CDR3aa: CASRQTGDLSYEQYF; CDR3nt: TGCGCCAGCAGACAGACAGGGGACCTGAGCTACGAGCAGTACTTC
abundance: .; v_gene: TRBV15; d_gene: TRBD1; j_gene: TRBJ1-5; CDR3aa: CATSGGQYSNQPQHF; CDR3nt: TGTGCCACCAGCGGGGGACAGTATAGCAATCAGCCCCAGCATTTT
abundance: .; v_gene: TRBV14; d_gene: .; j_gene: TRBJ1-3; CDR3aa: CASRGQQVGNTIYF; CDR3nt: TGTGCCAGCCGAGGTCAACAGGTCGGAAACACCATATATTTT
abundance: once; v_gene: TRBV21-1; d_gene: .; j_gene: TRBJ1-5; CDR3aa: CASSPELYRVCKPQHF; CDR3nt: TGTGCCAGCAGCCCCGAGCTGTACAGAGTGTGTAAGCCCCAGCATTTT
abundance: once; v_gene: TRBV19; d_gene: TRBD2; j_gene: TRBJ2-5; CDR3aa: CASTPFRYRLASYRETQYF; CDR3nt: TGTGCCAGTACCCCCTTCCGTTATAGACTAGCGAGCTATCGGGAGACCCAGTACTTC
abundance: .; v_gene: TRBV10-3; d_gene: TRBD2; j_gene: TRBJ2-5; CDR3aa: CATRVGLAGEETQYF; CDR3nt: TGTGCCACACGGGTCGGACTAGCGGGAGAAGAGACCCAGTACTTC
abundance: .; v_gene: TRBV5-6; d_gene: .; j_gene: TRBJ2-3; CDR3aa: CASSRPEADTQYF; CDR3nt: TGTGCCAGCAGCCGGCCCGAGGCAGATACGCAGTATTTT
abundance: .; v_gene: TRBV6-5; d_gene: .; j_gene: TRBJ1-1; CDR3aa: CASSLDRNTEAFF; CDR3nt: TGTGCCAGCAGTCTCGACAGGAACACTGAAGCTTTCTTT
abundance: .; v_gene: TRBV4-3; d_gene: .; j_gene: TRBJ2-2; CDR3aa: CASSQDTTNTGELFF; CDR3nt: TGCGCCAGCAGCCAAGACACAACGAACACCGGGGAGCTGTTTTTT
abundance: .; v_gene: TRBV24-1; d_gene: TRBD1; j_gene: TRBJ2-3; CDR3aa: CATSDPRTGASTDTQYF; CDR3nt: TGTGCCACCAGTGATCCTCGGACAGGGGCCAGCACAGATACGCAGTATTTT
abundance: .; v_gene: TRBV30; d_gene: .; j_gene: TRBJ1-4; CDR3aa: CAWSVYPGNEKLFF; CDR3nt: TGTGCCTGGAGTGTATATCCAGGGAATGAAAAACTGTTTTTT
abundance: .; v_gene: TRBV29-1; d_gene: .; j_gene: TRBJ1-2; CDR3aa: CSVEDRRYGYTF; CDR3nt: TGCAGCGTGGAGGACCGCCGCTATGGCTACACCTTC
abundance: .; v_gene: TRBV4-3; d_gene: .; j_gene: TRBJ2-2; CDR3aa: CASSQDRIYTGELFF; CDR3nt: TGCGCCAGCAGCCAAGACAGGATATACACCGGGGAGCTGTTTTTT
abundance: .; v_gene: TRBV5-1; d_gene: .; j_gene: TRBJ2-5; CDR3aa: CASGGGTQGETQYF; CDR3nt: TGCGCCAGCGGTGGGGGGACCCAAGGGGAGACCCAGTACTTC
abundance: once; v_gene: TRBV4-2; d_gene: .; j_gene: TRBJ1-2; CDR3aa: CASSRQLDTGYGYTF; CDR3nt: TGTGCCAGCAGCCGCCAGCTCGACACCGGCTATGGCTACACCTTC
abundance: .; v_gene: TRBV28; d_gene: TRBD1; j_gene: TRBJ2-7; CDR3aa: CASSSWTGAEQYF; CDR3nt: TGTGCCAGCAGTTCATGGACAGGGGCCGAGCAGTACTTC
abundance: few; v_gene: TRBV7-3; d_gene: TRBD2; j_gene: TRBJ2-2; CDR3aa: CASSSGLAAIHGDTGELFF; CDR3nt: TGTGCCAGCAGCTCCGGACTAGCGGCCATCCATGGGGACACCGGGGAGCTGTTTTTT
abundance: .; v_gene: TRBV7-9; d_gene: .; j_gene: TRBJ2-5; CDR3aa: CASSTSGAETQYF; CDR3nt: TGTGCCAGCAGCACCTCTGGGGCCGAGACCCAGTACTTC
abundance: .; v_gene: TRBV5-4; d_gene: TRBD2; j_gene: TRBJ2-1; CDR3aa: CASSQTSGTGEQFF; CDR3nt: TGTGCCAGCAGCCAAACTAGCGGGACTGGTGAGCAGTTCTTC
abundance: .; v_gene: TRBV28; d_gene: TRBD2; j_gene: TRBJ2-7; CDR3aa: CASTLGRAGVREQYF; CDR3nt: TGTGCCAGCACCTTAGGCCGGGCGGGAGTGAGGGAGCAGTACTTC
abundance: once; v_gene: TRBV7-9; d_gene: TRBD2; j_gene: TRBJ2-3; CDR3aa: CASSLSLAGGTDTQYF; CDR3nt: TGTGCCAGCAGCTTAAGTCTAGCGGGGGGCACAGATACGCAGTATTTT
abundance: .; v_gene: TRBV7-8; d_gene: .; j_gene: TRBJ2-6; CDR3aa: CASSRRGANVLTF; CDR3nt: TGTGCCAGCAGCCGCCGGGGGGCCAACGTCCTGACTTTC
abundance: .; v_gene: TRBV27; d_gene: .; j_gene: TRBJ1-1; CDR3aa: CASSAGGAGGTEAFF; CDR3nt: TGTGCCAGCAGTGCGGGGGGGGCCGGGGGCACTGAAGCTTTCTTT
abundance: .; v_gene: TRBV9; d_gene: .; j_gene: TRBJ2-7; CDR3aa: CASSVGSGERAYEQYF; CDR3nt: TGTGCCAGCAGCGTAGGGTCGGGGGAGAGAGCCTACGAGCAGTACTTC
abundance: once; v_gene: TRBV5-1; d_gene: TRBD2; j_gene: TRBJ2-3; CDR3aa: CASSLSGGPTDTQYF; CDR3nt: TGCGCCAGCAGCTTGTCGGGAGGTCCCACAGATACGCAGTATTTT
abundance: .; v_gene: TRBV7-2; d_gene: TRBD1; j_gene: TRBJ1-1; CDR3aa: CASTILSGTGVNTEAFF; CDR3nt: TGTGCCAGCACTATCTTATCTGGGACAGGGGTGAACACTGAAGCTTTCTTT
abundance: .; v_gene: TRBV6-4; d_gene: .; j_gene: TRBJ1-2; CDR3aa: CASSAQGNYGYTF; CDR3nt: TGTGCCAGCAGTGCCCAGGGGAACTATGGCTACACCTTC
abundance: .; v_gene: TRBV11-3; d_gene: TRBD1; j_gene: TRBJ2-7; CDR3aa: CASSSPPTGQSYEQYF; CDR3nt: TGTGCCAGCAGCTCTCCCCCGACAGGGCAAAGCTACGAGCAGTACTTC
abundance: .; v_gene: TRBV19; d_gene: .; j_gene: TRBJ1-5; CDR3aa: CASSPRWGGSNQPQHF; CDR3nt: TGTGCCAGTAGTCCAAGGTGGGGGGGGAGCAATCAGCCCCAGCATTTT
abundance: .; v_gene: TRBV6-5; d_gene: TRBD2; j_gene: TRBJ2-5; CDR3aa: CASSYSGGQETQYF; CDR3nt: TGTGCCAGCAGTTACTCCGGGGGGCAAGAGACCCAGTACTTC
abundance: .; v_gene: TRBV2; d_gene: .; j_gene: TRBJ2-7; CDR3aa: CASSELTVEQYF; CDR3nt: TGTGCCAGCAGCGAATTAACGGTCGAGCAGTACTTC
abundance: .; v_gene: TRBV6-6; d_gene: .; j_gene: TRBJ1-5; CDR3aa: CASSPPGASNQPQHF; CDR3nt: TGTGCCAGCAGTCCCCCGGGAGCTAGCAATCAGCCCCAGCATTTT